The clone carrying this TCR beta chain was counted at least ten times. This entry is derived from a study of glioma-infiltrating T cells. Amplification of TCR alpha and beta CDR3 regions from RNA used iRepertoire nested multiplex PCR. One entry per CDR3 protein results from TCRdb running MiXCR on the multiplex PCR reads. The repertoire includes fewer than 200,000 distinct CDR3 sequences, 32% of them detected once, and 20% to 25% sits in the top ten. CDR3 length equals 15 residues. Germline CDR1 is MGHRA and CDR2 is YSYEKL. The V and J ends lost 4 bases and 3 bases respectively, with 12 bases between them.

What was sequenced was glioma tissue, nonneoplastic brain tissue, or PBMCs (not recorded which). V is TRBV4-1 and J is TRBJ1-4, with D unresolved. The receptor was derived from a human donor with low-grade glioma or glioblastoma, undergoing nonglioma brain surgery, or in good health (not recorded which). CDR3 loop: CASSRAGVPNEKLFF. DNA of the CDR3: TGCGCCAGCAGCCGTGCGGGAGTCCCTAATGAAAAACTGTTTTTT.